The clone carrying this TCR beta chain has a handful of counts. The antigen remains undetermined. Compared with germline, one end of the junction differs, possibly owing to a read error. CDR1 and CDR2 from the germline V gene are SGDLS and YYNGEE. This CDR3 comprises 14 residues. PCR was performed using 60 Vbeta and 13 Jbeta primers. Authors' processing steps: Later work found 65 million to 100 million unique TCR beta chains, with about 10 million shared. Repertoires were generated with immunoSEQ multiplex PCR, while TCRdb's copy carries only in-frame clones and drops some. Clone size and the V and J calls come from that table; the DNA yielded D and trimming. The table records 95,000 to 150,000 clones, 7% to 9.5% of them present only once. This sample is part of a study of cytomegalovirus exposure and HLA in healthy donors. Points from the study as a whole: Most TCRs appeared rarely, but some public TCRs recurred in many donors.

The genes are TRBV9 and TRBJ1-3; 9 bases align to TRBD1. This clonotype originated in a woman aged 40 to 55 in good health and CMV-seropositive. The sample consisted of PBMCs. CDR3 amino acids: CASRQQGAGNNIYF. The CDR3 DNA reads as TGTGCCAGCAGACAACAGGGGGCTGGAAACAACATATATTTT.